This entry lists 26 T cell receptor beta chains sequenced from one sample in a study of cytotoxic CD8 clonotypes in ibrutinib-treated CLL. Profiled with immunoSEQ multiplex PCR; TCRdb holds only in-frame clones, not every one. The data contain about 130,000 clones, 75% to 85% of them singletons. The sequencing here drew on PBMCs, taken after 12 months of ibrutinib treatment. The source of these receptors is a human donor with chronic lymphocytic leukemia.

The sample holds a few counts of this clone. V is TRBV11-2 and J is TRBJ2-7; D possibly uses TRBD1 or TRBD2 (5 bases each). V gave up 5 bases and J gave up 2 bases, with 13 bases separating them. The CDR3 loop spans 14 amino acids. Germline V lookup: CDR1 SGHAT, CDR2 FQNNGV. The CDR3 loop reads CASSPWDGAYEQYF. CDR3 in DNA: TGTGCCAGCAGCCCCTGGGACGGAGCCTACGAGCAGTACTTC.

This clone was observed a single time. The chain is built from TRBV6-5 and TRBJ1-4; TRBD1 agrees at 9 bases. The CDR3 length is 14 residues. Germline V lookup: CDR1 MNHEY, CDR2 SVGAGI. J lost 8 bases, V lost 2 bases, and 3 bases had no gene match. As DNA, the CDR3 is TGTGCCAGCAGTTACACCGGACAGGGGGAAAAACTGTTTTTT. Its protein is CASSYTGQGEKLFF.

The chain links TRBV7-2 to TRBJ2-1, with TRBD2 identical over 9 bases. The CDR3 extends over 15 amino acids. The germline V gene has CDR1 SGHTA and CDR2 FQGNSA. J gave up 4 bases and V 3 bases, and 4 bases lay outside the gene matches. In nucleotides, the CDR3 is TGTGCCAGCAGCTTGGCGGGAGGGATGTACAATGAGCAGTTCTTC. Its protein product is CASSLAGGMYNEQFF.

In its sample, this clone was seen a few times. The chain uses TRBV2 and TRBJ1-1, with D possibly being TRBD1 (6 bases). Germline CDR1 is SNHLY and CDR2 is FYNNEI. The CDR3 is 13 amino acids. Trimming took off 6 bases at V and 2 bases at J, with 10 bases between the two ends. The CDR3 spells CASRLQGNTEAFF. In DNA, the CDR3 is TGTGCCAGCAGATTACAGGGAAACACTGAAGCTTTCTTT.

The V and J genes are TRBV4-2 and TRBJ2-7; 8 bases align to TRBD2. Germline assignment: CDR1 LGHNA and CDR2 YNFKEQ. This CDR3 has 14 residues. After removal of 1 base from V and 9 bases from J, the junction contained 8 bases not matched to a gene. The CDR3: CASSQVRTSIRQYF. CDR3 coding DNA: TGTGCCAGCAGCCAAGTTAGGACTAGCATAAGGCAGTACTTC.

This chain connects TRBV4-3 to TRBJ2-2; maybe TRBD2 (6 bases). The CDR3 sequence is 14 residues long. V was cut by 11 bases and J by 1 base, with 14 bases left in between. The germline V gene has CDR1 LGHNA and CDR2 YSLEER. CDR3 DNA: TGCGCCTCCGAGGGGACTGAGAACACCGGGGAGCTGTTTTTT. This gives the protein CASEGTENTGELFF.

Notes on this clone: Other DNA variants within this sample encode the same CDR3. The V and J genes are TRBV6-6 and TRBJ2-7, with no clear D. CDR3 length: 12 residues. From germline, CDR1 is MNHNY and CDR2 SVGAGI (reference sequence). The V gene lost 3 bases and the J gene lost 6 bases, with 9 bases spanning the gap. CDR3 nucleotide sequence: TGTGCCAGCAGTTATGGGTCTGGCGAGCAGTACTTC. Protein sequence: CASSYGSGEQYF.

The chain joins TRBV9 to TRBJ1-4; 8 bases are a match to TRBD1. Per germline, CDR1 SGDLS and CDR2 YYNGEE. V trimming: 2 bases; J trimming: 6 bases; junction bases outside the gene matches: 3. The length of the CDR3 is 14 residues. Written as DNA, the CDR3 is TGTGCCAGCAGCGTCAGGGGGCAGGATGAAAAACTGTTTTTT. Protein: CASSVRGQDEKLFF.

The CDR3 spells CASSLAGVPGYTF. The CDR3 DNA is TGTGCCAGCAGCTTGGCGGGGGTTCCTGGCTACACCTTC. The genes are TRBV5-4 and TRBJ1-2, with TRBD1 as a possible D gene (5 bases). V was cut by 0 bases and J by 7 bases, with 10 bases left in between. The CDR3 contains 13 residues. The germline V gene has CDR1 SGHNT and CDR2 YYREEE (reference sequence).

The rearrangement joins TRBV20-1 to TRBJ2-7, with D perhaps being TRBD1 or TRBD2 (5 bases each). Germline values: CDR1 DFQATT, CDR2 SNEGSKA (reference sequence). This CDR3 has 11 amino acids. Here the CDR3 DNA reads TGCGCGAGCAGGGAGAAGAACGAGCAGTACTTC. Amino acids: CASREKNEQYF.

This CDR3 reads CATSRDLMETQYF. The CDR3 region has the DNA TGTGCCACCAGCAGGGACCTCATGGAGACCCAGTACTTC. The chain combines TRBV15 with TRBJ2-5, with no clear D. The CDR3 runs to 13 residues. Germline assignment: CDR1 LNHNV and CDR2 YYDKDF (reference sequence). Trimming stripped 3 bases from V and 5 bases from J, with 10 bases between.

This sequence joins TRBV15 and TRBJ2-2; D might be TRBD2 (5 bases). Trimming pared 0 bases from V and 4 bases from J, leaving 9 bases between. This CDR3 is built from 15 residues. Germline loops: CDR1 LNHNV, CDR2 YYDKDF (reference sequence). The CDR3 region is CATSRDLRATGELFF. The CDR3 DNA sequence: TGTGCCACCAGCAGAGATCTGAGGGCCACCGGGGAGCTGTTTTTT.

V gene TRBV5-1 combines with J gene TRBJ2-7; a possible D gene is TRBD1 (5 bases). The CDR3 covers 13 residues. V was shortened by 7 bases and J by 2 bases, with 13 bases between the two germline ends. Germline CDR1 and CDR2: SGHRS and YFSETQ. The CDR3 is CASLKQGTYEQYF. In nucleotides, the CDR3 is TGCGCCAGCTTAAAGCAGGGTACCTACGAGCAGTACTTC.

V gene TRBV2 combines with J gene TRBJ2-1; tentatively, D is TRBD2 (5 bases). V was shortened by 8 bases and J by 2 bases, with 16 bases between the two germline ends. Germline V CDR1 and CDR2: SNHLY, FYNNEI. This CDR3 region has 15 residues. The CDR3 loop reads CASFRPLVAYNEQFF. DNA of the CDR3: TGTGCCAGCTTTCGTCCACTAGTTGCCTACAATGAGCAGTTCTTC.

The chain links TRBV7-2 to TRBJ1-1; D gene ambiguous. CDR1 is SGHTA and CDR2 is FQGNSA in the germline V gene. Trimming cost V 1 base and J 6 bases, with 6 bases left between them. The CDR3 spans 12 residues. The CDR3 here is CASSLGGAEAFF. CDR3 nucleotides: TGTGCCAGCAGCTTAGGCGGGGCTGAAGCTTTCTTT.

There are a few counts of this clone. J is TRBJ1-4 and V is TRBV19; the match to TRBD1 covers 8 bases. The J segment lost 7 bases and the V segment lost 8 bases, leaving 9 bases of the junction unmatched. This CDR3 has 14 residues. Per the germline V gene, CDR1 is LNHDA and CDR2 is SQIVND (reference sequence). The CDR3 spells CASSVTGGGEKLFF. Here the CDR3 DNA reads TGTGCCAGTTCTGTAACAGGGGGTGGTGAAAAACTGTTTTTT.

The chain recombines TRBV19 with TRBJ1-1; 9 nucleotides line up with TRBD1. The CDR3 has 14 residues. V lost 6 bases, J lost 3 bases, and 5 bases stayed unmatched. Germline-derived CDR1 and CDR2 are LNHDA and SQIVND (reference sequence). The CDR3 coding sequence is TGTGCCAGTAGAACAGGGGGCGCGGACACTGAAGCTTTCTTT. Encoded protein: CASRTGGADTEAFF.

Here the CDR3 reads CASSQRTGDRAWPNEQFF. The CDR3, as DNA: TGTGCCAGCAGCCAACGAACCGGAGATCGCGCATGGCCAAATGAGCAGTTCTTC. V usage is TRBV4-2 and J usage is TRBJ2-1, with D uncertain. Trimming pared 2 bases from V and 7 bases from J, leaving 24 bases between. The germline V gene encodes CDR1 LGHNA and CDR2 YNFKEQ. This CDR3 spans 18 amino acids.

The rearrangement uses TRBV11-2 and TRBJ2-1; 12 bases fit TRBD2. The V and J ends lost 10 bases and 1 base, in that order; junction bases with no gene match: 5. Germline assignment: CDR1 SGHAT and CDR2 FQNNGV. The CDR3 has 15 amino acids. CDR3 nucleotides: TGTGCCACCCAGCTAGCGGGAGGGTCCTACAATGAGCAGTTCTTC. This codes for CATQLAGGSYNEQFF.

The CDR3 protein is CASSAGTGDSEQYF. The CDR3 DNA is TGCGCCAGCAGCGCCGGGACAGGGGACTCCGAGCAGTACTTC. The chain combines TRBV5-1 with TRBJ2-7; 10 bases match TRBD1. Per germline, CDR1 SGHRS and CDR2 YFSETQ. CDR3 size: 14 residues. V lost 4 bases to trimming and J lost 6 bases; unmatched junction nucleotides: 7.

The chain couples TRBV30 to TRBJ2-1; 8 nucleotides line up with TRBD2. Losses at the gene ends were 1 base for V and 3 bases for J; bases not matched to a gene: 5. CDR3 size: 15 residues. Germline V CDR1 and CDR2: GTSNPN, SVGIG (reference sequence). CDR3 sequence: CAWSGLAGNYNEQFF. The DNA of the CDR3 is TGTGCCTGGAGTGGTTTAGCGGGAAACTACAATGAGCAGTTCTTC.

This clone has more than one count but fewer than ten. The chain employs TRBV18 and TRBJ2-7, with D perhaps TRBD2 (5 bases). CDR3 length: 14 amino acids. CDR1 and CDR2 (germline): KGHSH, LQKENI. The V end was cut by 1 base, the J end by 5 bases, with 12 bases between. CDR3 nucleotide sequence: TGTGCCAGCTCACCACTAGCGTTTAGCAACGAGCAGTACTTC. This sequence encodes CASSPLAFSNEQYF.

J is TRBJ1-2 and V is TRBV21-1. TRBV21-1 constitutes a pseudogene. The CDR3 length is 11 residues. The CDR3 loop is CASSTSYGYTF. In DNA, the CDR3 is TGTGCCAGCAGCACTAGCTATGGCTACACCTTC.

The chain employs TRBV28 and TRBJ2-1; tentatively, D is TRBD2 (6 bases). The V end was cut by 4 bases, the J end by 7 bases, with 20 bases between. This CDR3 is 16 amino acids long. Per the germline V gene, CDR1 is MDHEN and CDR2 is SYDVKM. CDR3 region: CASSSGTRGLSNEQFF. The CDR3 DNA sequence: TGTGCCAGCAGTTCCGGGACTCGAGGATTGAGTAATGAGCAGTTCTTC.

This sequence joins TRBV19 and TRBJ2-3; TRBD2 agrees at 9 bases. Germline lookup yields CDR1 LNHDA and CDR2 SQIVND (reference sequence). V lost 4 bases to trimming and J lost 7 bases; unmatched junction nucleotides: 6. The CDR3 extends over 14 amino acids. The CDR3 is CASSTVAGAHTQYF. CDR3 DNA: TGTGCCAGTAGTACCGTAGCGGGAGCCCATACGCAGTATTTT.

The chain couples TRBV18 to TRBJ2-7; 8 nucleotides line up with TRBD2. CDR1 KGHSH and CDR2 LQKENI come from the germline V gene. There are 14 residues in the CDR3. After removal of 3 bases from V and 3 bases from J, the junction contained 4 bases not matched to a gene. CDR3 sequence: CASSPGGGLYEQYF. The CDR3 region has the DNA TGTGCCAGCTCACCCGGGGGGGGGCTCTACGAGCAGTACTTC. Full variable domain (remainder filled in from reference TRBV18 and TRBJ2-7): NAGVMQNPRHLVRRRGQEARLRCSPMKGHSHVYWYRQLPEEGLKFMVYLQKENIIDESGMPKERFSAEFPKEGPSILRIQQVVRGDSAAYFCASSPGGGLYEQYFGPGTRLTVT.